The rows below give T cell receptor beta chains drawn from one sample of a study of early T cells in non-severe SARS-CoV-2 infection. Via MiXCR, TCRdb re-called the 5' RACE reads, giving one row per CDR3 protein. This table holds about 60,000 distinct CDR3 sequences, roughly 9% found once. The material sequenced was whole blood. The receptor source for this set is an adult who was a healthcare worker with PCR-confirmed SARS-CoV-2 infection or an uninfected control (not recorded which). Each CDR3 is given without its conserved first and last residue. A D gene is named only where the DNA matches it firmly.

D	J	V	CDR3
NA	TRBJ1-2	TRBV30	AWGPGVPGYT
NA	TRBJ2-1	TRBV11-2	ASSLQPLNEQF
NA	TRBJ2-3	TRBV11-3	ASSLEMGEGADTQY
TRBD1	TRBJ2-7	TRBV7-2	ASSPYRDRVYEQY
TRBD1	TRBJ1-1	TRBV4-1	ASSQDEDREAF
NA	TRBJ1-1	TRBV6-2/TRBV6-3	ASTLRGKGAWYTEAF
TRBD1	TRBJ2-7	TRBV20-1	SATPGGAGEQY
NA	TRBJ1-1	TRBV5-1	ASSLDPGLNTEAF
NA	TRBJ2-7	TRBV19	ASSIKGDRILSYEQY
NA	TRBJ1-1	TRBV4-2	ASSQDRGRLNTEAF
NA	TRBJ2-1	TRBV3-1	ASSQEGSSAITYNEQF
TRBD1	TRBJ1-1	TRBV25-1	ASSPNTGGDTEAF
NA	TRBJ2-5	TRBV9	ASSPRTALSETQY
NA	TRBJ1-1	TRBV29-1	SVDPERMNTEAF
NA	TRBJ2-6	TRBV25-1	ASSDEGVSSGANVLT
NA	TRBJ2-1	TRBV30	AFDRSGGNEQF
NA	TRBJ1-2	TRBV7-9	ASSLSFGYT
NA	TRBJ2-7	TRBV24-1	ATSGTDLYEQY
NA	TRBJ2-3	TRBV7-2	ASSLVRSTDTQY
TRBD1	TRBJ1-4	TRBV20-1	SARDSGQGEKLF
NA	TRBJ2-1	TRBV7-9	ASSLGQGSGGHEQF
NA	TRBJ2-7	TRBV20-1	SARPGVLEQY
NA	TRBJ2-7	TRBV6-5	ASRPQGSEQY
TRBD1	TRBJ2-6	TRBV7-3	ASSLTPPGQGPVLT
TRBD2	TRBJ2-7	TRBV5-4	ASSLASGRGEQY
NA	TRBJ2-7	TRBV7-9	ASSPAAYEGQY
NA	TRBJ2-1	TRBV27	ASSLLGYNEQF
NA	TRBJ2-2	TRBV30	AWSGQRYTGELF
NA	TRBJ2-7	TRBV27	ASRGQPSGKQY
TRBD2	TRBJ2-2	TRBV11-2	ASTPGASGTGELF
TRBD1	TRBJ2-3	TRBV7-3	ASSPRQGLTDTQY
NA	TRBJ2-7	TRBV18	ASSPGPSYEQY
TRBD1	TRBJ2-1	TRBV12-3/TRBV12-4	SSSHGDSLGNEQF
TRBD1	TRBJ2-3	TRBV5-5	ASSTGTGSGTDTQY
TRBD1	TRBJ1-5	TRBV5-1	ASSWTGGNQPQH
NA	TRBJ1-4	TRBV7-2	ASTITGEKLF
TRBD2	TRBJ2-3	TRBV2	ATEPSLLLAGDSNTQY
NA	TRBJ2-7	TRBV12-2	ASRPPGRSRVLEQY
NA	TRBJ2-1	TRBV5-4	ASSSGGLYNEQF
NA	TRBJ1-2	TRBV30	AWRIIDGYT
NA	TRBJ1-1	TRBV29-1	SVSVGGNTEAF
NA	TRBJ1-6	TRBV28	ASSSVYNSPLH
NA	TRBJ2-5	TRBV12-3/TRBV12-4	ASSLQGSGTQY
TRBD2	TRBJ2-7	TRBV12-3/TRBV12-4	ASSLSGRAYEQY
TRBD1	TRBJ2-5	TRBV4-1	ASSQVTGEIETQY
NA	TRBJ2-1	TRBV20-1	SARKNPNEQF
NA	TRBJ2-1	TRBV12-3/TRBV12-4	ASSLAVVNNEQF
NA	TRBJ2-1	TRBV11-2	ASSGKGGNEQF
TRBD1	TRBJ1-5	TRBV30	AWDRDQNQPQH
TRBD1	TRBJ2-7	TRBV5-1	ASSVEGTGSHEQY